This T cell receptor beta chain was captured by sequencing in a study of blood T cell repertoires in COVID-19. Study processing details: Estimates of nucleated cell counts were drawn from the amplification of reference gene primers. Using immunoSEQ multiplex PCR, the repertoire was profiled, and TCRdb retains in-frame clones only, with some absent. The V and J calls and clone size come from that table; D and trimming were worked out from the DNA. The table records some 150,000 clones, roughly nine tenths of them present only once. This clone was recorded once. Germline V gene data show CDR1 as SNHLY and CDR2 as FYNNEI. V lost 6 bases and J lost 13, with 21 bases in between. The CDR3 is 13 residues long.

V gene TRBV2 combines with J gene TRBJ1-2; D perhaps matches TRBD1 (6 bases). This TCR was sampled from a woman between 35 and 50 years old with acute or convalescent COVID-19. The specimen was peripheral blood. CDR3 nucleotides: TGTGCCAGCAGCGATACCGGGACACCCCGCTCCACCTTC. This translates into CASSDTGTPRSTF.